A selection of T cell receptor beta chains follows, all from one sample in a study of blood T cell repertoires in COVID-19. Here immunoSEQ multiplex PCR was the method, and the copy in TCRdb shows in-frame clones only, minus some. The sample includes roughly 380,000 clones, about 91% of them seen just once. What was sequenced was peripheral blood. All receptors derive from a woman between 35 and 50 years old with COVID-19, enrolled during active disease. The CDR3 runs from the conserved cysteine through the conserved F or W. The D gene is left open where the match is weak. Size is omitted from some rows. Given values are once, few, many or a class for expanded clones.

v_call,j_call,d_call,clone_size,cdr3_nt,cdr3_aa
TRBV27,TRBJ1-1,NA,NA,TGTGCCAGCAGTTTTGTAAGTGGAGCGGCCACTGAAGCTTTCTTT,CASSFVSGAATEAFF
TRBV28,TRBJ1-1,NA,NA,TGTGCCAGCAGTTTAAAGAGGATAGGGGCCTGGGTAGCTTTCTTT,CASSLKRIGAWVAFF
TRBV12-3/TRBV12-4,TRBJ2-7,NA,NA,TGTGCCAGCAGTTTTGATGGGGACTTACAGTACTTC,CASSFDGDLQYF
TRBV7-9,TRBJ1-6,NA,once,TGTGCCAGCAGCCCCCCGGACAGATATAATTCACCCCTCCACTTT,CASSPPDRYNSPLHF
TRBV4-3,TRBJ2-5,NA,NA,TGCGCCAGCAGCCCCGAACTAGCTGGAGAGACCCAGTACTTC,CASSPELAGETQYF
TRBV18,TRBJ1-1,TRBD1,NA,TGTGCCAGCTCGCAGACAGGGTCTAGGGCTGAAGCTTTCTTT,CASSQTGSRAEAFF
TRBV27,TRBJ1-2,TRBD1,NA,TGTGCCAGCAGTTCCAAACCGGGACAGGCAGGCTATGGCTACACCTTC,CASSSKPGQAGYGYTF
TRBV7-6,TRBJ2-1,TRBD2,NA,TGTGCCAGCAGCCGTGGGGGACTAGCGGAATACAATGAGCAGTTCTTC,CASSRGGLAEYNEQFF
TRBV2,TRBJ1-3,NA,NA,TGTGCCAGCAGGCCCTTCCGGGAGTCTGGAAACACCATATATTTT,CASRPFRESGNTIYF
TRBV4-1,TRBJ2-3,TRBD1,NA,TGCGCCAGCAGCCAAGTCGGTACAGGGGGCGCGGGAGATACGCAGTATTTT,CASSQVGTGGAGDTQYF
TRBV27,TRBJ1-2,NA,NA,TGTGCCAGCCGGACTTTAGCGGGCGGCGAATACTATGGCTACACCTTC,CASRTLAGGEYYGYTF
TRBV19,TRBJ1-5,NA,NA,TGTGCCAGTAGTAGGCAGCGACTACAGCGCAATCAGCCCCAGCATTTT,CASSRQRLQRNQPQHF
TRBV7-9,TRBJ1-3,NA,once,TGTGCCAGCAGCTCCCAGGGGAACTCTGGAAACACCATATATTTT,CASSSQGNSGNTIYF
TRBV7-2,TRBJ2-7,TRBD1,NA,TGTGCCAGCAGCACGCCAACCGGGACAGGGTACGAGCAGTACTTC,CASSTPTGTGYEQYF
TRBV2,TRBJ2-4,NA,NA,TGTGCCAGCAGTGGGGGTTGGGGGGAAGGGAGAGGGAACATTCAGTACTTC,CASSGGWGEGRGNIQYF
TRBV27,TRBJ1-6,TRBD1,NA,TGTGCCAGCAGTCCCCGGGACAGTGATAATTCACCCCTCCACTTT,CASSPRDSDNSPLHF
TRBV9,TRBJ2-1,TRBD2,NA,TGTGCCAGCAGCGACCCCAGGAGGACTAGCGTTAGTGAGCAGTTCTTC,CASSDPRRTSVSEQFF
TRBV6-5,TRBJ1-2,NA,NA,TGTGCCAGCAGAGTGGGCGACAACTATGGCTACACCTTC,CASRVGDNYGYTF
TRBV19,TRBJ1-2,TRBD1,NA,TGTGCCAGTAGTAGTCCCGGGACAGGTTTGGGTCACACCTTC,CASSSPGTGLGHTF
TRBV6-6,TRBJ1-1,NA,NA,TGTGCCAGCAGTTATGGGGATGAGCGGACTGAAGCTTTCTTT,CASSYGDERTEAFF
TRBV7-6,TRBJ2-1,TRBD2,NA,TGTGCCAGCAGCTTAGCCTGGACTAGCGGGAGGGCCGGGAGCAATGAGCAGTTCTTC,CASSLAWTSGRAGSNEQFF
TRBV19,TRBJ1-1,NA,NA,TGTGCCAGTAGTATTCAAGGACAGCTGAACACTGAAGCTTTCTTT,CASSIQGQLNTEAFF
TRBV6-2/TRBV6-3,TRBJ1-1,NA,NA,TGTGCCAGCAGTTATAGCCAGAGGAACACTGAAGCTTTCTTT,CASSYSQRNTEAFF
TRBV19,TRBJ1-5,TRBD1,once,TGTGCCAGTAGAGACAGGGTTGGGGGGCCCCAGCATTTT,CASRDRVGGPQHF
TRBV9,TRBJ2-2,NA,NA,TGTGCCAGCAGCGTAATAGCCACCGGGGAGCTGTTTTTT,CASSVIATGELFF
TRBV5-8,TRBJ2-5,TRBD1,NA,TGTGCCAGCAGCTTGGCAGGGGGCTGGGAGACCCAGTACTTC,CASSLAGGWETQYF
TRBV6-2/TRBV6-3,TRBJ2-7,NA,once,TGTGCCAGCAGCCCCGGGGTGGGGGAGCAGTACTTC,CASSPGVGEQYF
TRBV9,TRBJ1-1,NA,NA,TGTGCCAGCAGCGTAGGGGCCAACGCTATGAACACTGAAGCTTTCTTT,CASSVGANAMNTEAFF
TRBV14,TRBJ2-3,NA,NA,TGTGCCAGCAGCCACGACTTGGCACCGTATACGCAGTATTTT,CASSHDLAPYTQYF
TRBV14,TRBJ1-2,NA,NA,TGTGCCAGCAGCCATAACAGGGTTGATGGCTACACCTTC,CASSHNRVDGYTF
TRBV30,TRBJ1-2,TRBD1,NA,TGTGCCTGGAGTGCAGGGACAGTGAGCTATGGCTACACCTTC,CAWSAGTVSYGYTF
TRBV5-4,TRBJ1-1,NA,NA,TGTGCCAGCAGCTTGTATAACCGGGTGAACACTGAAGCTTTCTTT,CASSLYNRVNTEAFF
TRBV28,TRBJ2-3,NA,NA,TGTGCCAGCAGCCTTAGCGGTAACACAGATACGCAGTATTTT,CASSLSGNTDTQYF
TRBV13,TRBJ2-3,NA,NA,TGTGCCAGCAGCTCGACTTACACAGATACGCAGTATTTT,CASSSTYTDTQYF
TRBV27,TRBJ1-4,NA,NA,TGTGCCAGCAGTTTGTTCGGGGGAGGGGTAGGGGAAAAACTGTTTTTT,CASSLFGGGVGEKLFF
TRBV19,TRBJ2-1,NA,NA,TGTGCCAGTAGTATTAGTATCGTGTATGAGCAGTTCTTC,CASSISIVYEQFF
TRBV6-2/TRBV6-3,TRBJ1-1,TRBD1,NA,TGTGCCAGCAGTTGGACAGGGGGCGCGGGTACTGAAGCTTTCTTT,CASSWTGGAGTEAFF
TRBV20-1,TRBJ1-6,TRBD1,NA,TGCAGTGCTAGTGAGGGGGCATGGTCACCCCTCCACTTT,CSASEGAWSPLHF
TRBV4-1,TRBJ2-3,NA,NA,TGCGCCAGCAGCCAAGCGTCAGGACCGGGGGTAGATACGCAGTATTTT,CASSQASGPGVDTQYF